These T cell receptor beta chains were read from a single sample in a study of shared clonotypes between healthy human individuals. Produced via immunoSEQ multiplex PCR; TCRdb's table is partial and in-frame only. The sample holds hundreds of thousands of clones; around 80% are singletons and the top ten take around 11%. Sample: PBMCs. All receptors come from a woman in her forties in good health. Some clones in this sample may be carry-over from other donors' samples. CDR3s include the opening cysteine and the closing phenylalanine or tryptophan. D genes are given only for firm matches. Clone size is given for some rows only: seen once, a few or many times, or a class if the clone is expanded.

v_gene	d_gene	abundance	j_gene	CDR3aa	CDR3nt
TRBV28	NA	NA	TRBJ1-6	CASRNRDNSPLHF	TGTGCCAGCAGAAACAGGGATAATTCACCCCTCCACTTC
TRBV11-2	TRBD1	NA	TRBJ2-3	CASSHLSAGTGGTDTQYF	TGTGCCAGCAGCCATCTCTCGGCCGGGACAGGGGGCACAGATACGCAGTATTTT
TRBV7-3	NA	once	TRBJ2-5	CASSLRGGSLETQYF	TGTGCCAGCAGCTTGAGGGGTGGGTCTTTGGAGACCCAGTACTTC
TRBV10-3	NA	NA	TRBJ2-1	CAISLDSYNEQFF	TGTGCCATCAGCTTGGACAGTTACAATGAGCAGTTCTTC
TRBV30	TRBD1	NA	TRBJ1-1	CAWNTGQGNTEAFF	TGTGCCTGGAATACAGGACAGGGGAACACTGAAGCTTTCTTT
TRBV5-4	TRBD1	few	TRBJ2-7	CASSQGAGRLSYEQYF	TGTGCCAGCAGCCAGGGGGCTGGCAGGCTCTCCTACGAGCAGTACTTC
TRBV6-1	NA	NA	TRBJ1-2	CASSENPGPPNYGYTF	TGTGCCAGCAGTGAAAATCCGGGACCTCCTAACTATGGCTACACCTTC
TRBV7-8	NA	NA	TRBJ1-1	CASSLAPTQQFEAFF	TGTGCCAGCAGCTTGGCCCCCACTCAGCAATTTGAAGCTTTCTTT
TRBV5-5	NA	few	TRBJ1-5	CASSPLGGQPQHF	TGTGCCAGCAGCCCTTTAGGGGGTCAGCCCCAGCATTTT
TRBV28	NA	once	TRBJ2-7	CASSTVRREQYF	TGTGCCAGCAGTACCGTGCGGAGGGAGCAGTACTTC
TRBV13	NA	few	TRBJ2-3	CASSFGLGGTDTQYF	TGTGCCAGCAGCTTCGGACTGGGTGGCACAGATACGCAGTATTTT
TRBV5-6	TRBD1	few	TRBJ2-6	CASSLGQGGANVLTF	TGTGCCAGCAGCTTAGGACAGGGTGGGGCCAACGTCCTGACTTTC
TRBV29-1	NA	NA	TRBJ2-5	CSVERAGNQETQYF	TGCAGCGTTGAAAGGGCAGGGAACCAAGAGACCCAGTACTTC
TRBV2	TRBD2	NA	TRBJ2-5	CASRGTSGRSRGETQYF	TGTGCCAGCAGGGGGACTAGCGGGAGGTCTAGAGGGGAGACCCAGTACTTC
TRBV11-2	NA	NA	TRBJ2-3	CASSLESRDTDTQYF	TGTGCCAGCAGCTTAGAATCCAGGGACACAGATACGCAGTATTTT
TRBV5-6	TRBD2	NA	TRBJ2-3	CASSYFTSGKGEDTQYF	TGTGCCAGCAGCTACTTTACTAGCGGGAAGGGCGAAGATACGCAGTATTTT
TRBV28	TRBD1	few	TRBJ2-7	CASGQGSHEQYF	TGTGCCAGCGGACAGGGGTCCCACGAGCAGTACTTC
TRBV7-9	NA	NA	TRBJ2-1	CASSLGAFVNNEQFF	TGTGCCAGCAGCTTAGGAGCTTTCGTGAACAATGAGCAGTTCTTC
TRBV27	TRBD2	NA	TRBJ2-5	CASNLFPGQAYWTSGETQYF	TGTGCCAGCAACCTCTTCCCGGGACAGGCTTACTGGACTAGCGGTGAGACCCAGTACTTC
TRBV2	TRBD2	NA	TRBJ2-1	CASSETQRETEQFF	TGTGCCAGCAGTGAAACCCAGCGGGAAACTGAGCAGTTCTTC
TRBV11-1	NA	NA	TRBJ1-3	CASSLEYQGTGNTIYF	TGTGCCAGCAGCTTAGAATACCAGGGTACGGGAAACACCATATATTTT
TRBV9	TRBD1	once	TRBJ2-2	CASSELGTVLSGELFF	TGTGCCAGCAGCGAATTGGGGACAGTGCTGAGCGGGGAGCTGTTTTTT
TRBV5-4	NA	NA	TRBJ2-3	CASSLDGWTDTQYF	TGTGCCAGCAGCTTAGATGGGTGGACAGATACGCAGTATTTT
TRBV18	TRBD2	NA	TRBJ2-7	CASSSRLAEQYF	TGTGCCAGCTCATCGAGACTAGCCGAGCAGTACTTC
TRBV29-1	TRBD1	many	TRBJ2-7	CSVEGDRGLDEQYF	TGCAGCGTTGAAGGAGACAGGGGGCTCGACGAGCAGTACTTC
TRBV19	TRBD2	NA	TRBJ2-7	CASSSWPSGSREQYF	TGTGCCAGTAGTTCCTGGCCTAGCGGGAGTCGGGAGCAGTACTTC
TRBV5-4	NA	once	TRBJ2-5	CASSLVEHETQYF	TGTGCCAGCAGCTTGGTCGAGCACGAGACCCAGTACTTC
TRBV6-6	TRBD2	NA	TRBJ2-1	CASSYSASGRPNEQFF	TGTGCCAGCAGTTACTCGGCTAGCGGGAGGCCCAATGAGCAGTTCTTC
TRBV5-6	TRBD1	NA	TRBJ1-4	CASDRVAYEKLFF	TGTGCCAGCGACAGGGTTGCTTATGAAAAACTGTTTTTT
TRBV18	NA	NA	TRBJ2-1	CASSRAGSSYNEQFF	TGTGCCAGCTCACGCGCAGGGTCCTCCTACAATGAGCAGTTCTTC
TRBV9	TRBD2	NA	TRBJ2-3	CASSVAPDRGTSGSSDTQYF	TGTGCCAGCAGCGTAGCCCCGGATCGAGGGACTAGCGGGAGTTCAGATACGCAGTATTTT
TRBV7-2	NA	few	TRBJ2-1	CASSSVQAVDSEQFF	TGTGCCAGCAGCTCTGTACAGGCGGTGGACAGTGAGCAGTTCTTC
TRBV6-6	NA	NA	TRBJ1-5	CASGSGNSNQPQHF	TGTGCCTCGGGGTCCGGGAATAGCAATCAGCCCCAGCATTTT
TRBV6-1	TRBD1	NA	TRBJ2-3	CASSEEDRPIDTQYF	TGTGCCAGCAGTGAAGAGGACAGGCCAATCGATACGCAGTATTTT
TRBV19	TRBD1	NA	TRBJ2-2	CASSAGTGSTGELFF	TGTGCCAGTAGTGCGGGGACAGGGAGCACCGGGGAGCTGTTTTTT
TRBV30	TRBD1	NA	TRBJ1-5	CAWRDRGSNQPQHF	TGTGCCTGGCGAGACAGGGGTAGCAATCAGCCCCAGCATTTT
TRBV4-3	NA	few	TRBJ2-7	CASSQENLGVYEQYF	TGCGCCAGCAGCCAAGAGAACCTAGGGGTCTACGAGCAGTACTTC
TRBV28	TRBD2	NA	TRBJ2-7	CASSLAGGPRQYF	TGTGCCAGCAGTTTAGCGGGAGGGCCCCGGCAGTACTTC
TRBV10-3	NA	NA	TRBJ1-1	CAISEAGITEAFF	TGTGCCATCAGTGAGGCAGGGATTACTGAAGCTTTCTTT
TRBV5-1	NA	NA	TRBJ2-7	CASSPQTGPGEQYF	TGCGCCAGCAGCCCACAGACAGGACCGGGGGAGCAGTACTTC
TRBV2	TRBD1	NA	TRBJ2-7	CASSEAGQEYF	TGTGCCAGCAGTGAAGCGGGACAGGAGTACTTC
TRBV7-9	NA	NA	TRBJ1-4	CASSRAGEKLFF	TGTGCCAGCAGCCGGGCTGGTGAAAAACTGTTTTTT
TRBV30	NA	NA	TRBJ2-7	CAWSGGYSYEQYF	TGTGCCTGGAGTGGGGGGTACTCCTACGAGCAGTACTTC
TRBV28	NA	NA	TRBJ2-6	CASSFRVISGANVLTF	TGTGCCAGCAGTTTCCGTGTGATATCTGGGGCCAACGTCCTGACTTTC
TRBV18	TRBD1	NA	TRBJ1-5	CASSPDRAGQPQHF	TGTGCCAGCTCACCCGACAGGGCGGGTCAGCCCCAGCATTTT
TRBV9	TRBD2	once	TRBJ2-7	CASSVEAGAYEQYF	TGTGCCAGCAGCGTAGAAGCGGGGGCCTACGAGCAGTACTTC
TRBV10-3	TRBD2	NA	TRBJ2-7	CAISGTSGKGPVGSYEQYF	TGTGCCATCAGTGGGACTAGCGGGAAAGGGCCGGTCGGTTCCTACGAGCAGTACTTC
TRBV21-1	NA	NA	TRBJ2-4	CASSKGRSGGRSRAKNIQYF	TGTGCCAGCAGCAAAGGTAGGTCGGGAGGCCGTAGCCGGGCCAAAAACATTCAGTACTTC
TRBV18	NA	NA	TRBJ1-1	CASSPTGKDTEAFF	TGTGCCAGCTCACCAACAGGGAAGGACACTGAAGCTTTCTTT
TRBV7-7	TRBD1	NA	TRBJ2-7	CASSLRGEQYF	TGTGCCAGCAGCCTCAGGGGGGAGCAGTACTTC